These T cell receptor beta chains were read from a single sample in a study of monozygotic twins with inflammatory bowel disease. TCRdb re-called the 5' RACE reads and gives one entry per CDR3 protein, without DNA. The sample holds just over 300,000 distinct CDR3 sequences. Sample: blood. The receptors were sampled from a human donor with ulcerative colitis or Crohn's disease, or a healthy co-twin of an affected twin (not recorded which). The CDR3 runs from the conserved cysteine through the conserved F or W. The order of the fields is J gene, V gene, CDR3 protein.

>TRBJ2-3|TRBV4-2
CASSQEEQVSRLYF
>TRBJ1-1|TRBV20-1
CSASQAAEAFF
>TRBJ2-7|TRBV5-5
CASSWTGGPYEQYF
>TRBJ2-2|TRBV20-1
CSARKAGGYTGELFF
>TRBJ2-1|TRBV7-9
CASSLVKGNNYNEQFF
>TRBJ1-5|TRBV19
CASSDRVLLPQHF
>TRBJ2-1|TRBV19
CASSIVASGPYNEQFF
>TRBJ2-5|TRBV27
CASSSSSGRALGKTQYF
>TRBJ1-2|TRBV10-1
CASSESYTRGYTF
>TRBJ2-5|TRBV20-1
CSALDNLQETQYF
>TRBJ1-6|TRBV10-3
CAISDGGGENSPLHF
>TRBJ2-5|TRBV4-2
CASSQGNGVEETQYF
>TRBJ2-7|TRBV20-1
CSARTSGVDRYEQYF
>TRBJ2-7|TRBV30
CAWSVLYEQYF
>TRBJ2-1|TRBV4-3
CASSHPDVVSEQFF